A selection of T cell receptor beta chains follows, all from one sample in a study of CD8+CD57+ T cells in acquired aplastic anemia. TCRdb redid the calling of the reads with MiXCR, one entry per CDR3 protein. The sample yields 250,000 to 350,000 distinct CDR3 sequences, approximately 58% seen once. Sequencing was done on a sample of sorted CD4+, CD8+, or CD8+CD57+ T cells (not recorded which) from PBMCs. The receptors come from a human donor with aplastic anemia. Both conserved end residues are part of each CDR3. The D gene is left open where the match is weak. Clone size appears in some rows only: once, few, many, or a class for an expanded clone.

J gene,D gene,clone size,V gene,CDR3 DNA,CDR3 protein
TRBJ1-1,.,once,TRBV7-9,TGTGCCAGCAGAGTTGGGGAGGACACTGAAGCTTTCTTT,CASRVGEDTEAFF
TRBJ1-4,.,once,TRBV7-2,TGTGCCAGCAGCGGGGATATAAGGGAAAAACTGTTTTTT,CASSGDIREKLFF
TRBJ2-7,.,.,TRBV24-1,TGTGCCACCAGTGATAGGACGGGGGGCACGGGGGAGCAGTACTTC,CATSDRTGGTGEQYF
TRBJ1-2,.,many,TRBV18,TGTGCCAGCTCGACAGAAAACTATGGCTACACCTTC,CASSTENYGYTF
TRBJ1-4,.,once,TRBV20-1,TGCAGTGCTAGAGCAAGGGTTAATGAAAAACTGTTTTTT,CSARARVNEKLFF
TRBJ2-2,.,.,TRBV6-4,TGTGCCAGCAGTCCTACTCGGGGGACCGGGGAGCTGTTTTTT,CASSPTRGTGELFF
TRBJ2-2,TRBD1,.,TRBV6-1,TGTGCCAGCAGAGGACAGGTGGACGCCGGGGAGCTGTTTTTT,CASRGQVDAGELFF
TRBJ1-1,.,many,TRBV2,TGTGCCAGCAGGGAGGGGATTTACACTGAAGCTTTCTTT,CASREGIYTEAFF
TRBJ1-5,.,many,TRBV12-3/TRBV12-4,TGTGCCAGCAGTTTCGGTGTTAATCAGCCCCAGCATTTT,CASSFGVNQPQHF
TRBJ2-1,TRBD2,.,TRBV25-1,TGTGCCAGCAGTGATGTAGCGGGAGACTACAATGAGCAGTTCTTC,CASSDVAGDYNEQFF
TRBJ2-2,TRBD2,many,TRBV15,TGTGCCACCAGCGAGCGGGATGTCGACACCGGGGAGCTGTTTTTT,CATSERDVDTGELFF
TRBJ1-2,.,.,TRBV25-1,TGTGCCAGCAGTGGAAATGACGGATTGCTCTATGGCTACACCTTC,CASSGNDGLLYGYTF
TRBJ1-2,.,.,TRBV24-1,TGTGCCACCAGGTTGCGGGGAGACTGGGGCTACACCTTC,CATRLRGDWGYTF
TRBJ2-3,.,.,TRBV7-3,TGTGCCAGCAGCACTTCTTGGGGGGCAGGAGATACGCAGTATTTT,CASSTSWGAGDTQYF